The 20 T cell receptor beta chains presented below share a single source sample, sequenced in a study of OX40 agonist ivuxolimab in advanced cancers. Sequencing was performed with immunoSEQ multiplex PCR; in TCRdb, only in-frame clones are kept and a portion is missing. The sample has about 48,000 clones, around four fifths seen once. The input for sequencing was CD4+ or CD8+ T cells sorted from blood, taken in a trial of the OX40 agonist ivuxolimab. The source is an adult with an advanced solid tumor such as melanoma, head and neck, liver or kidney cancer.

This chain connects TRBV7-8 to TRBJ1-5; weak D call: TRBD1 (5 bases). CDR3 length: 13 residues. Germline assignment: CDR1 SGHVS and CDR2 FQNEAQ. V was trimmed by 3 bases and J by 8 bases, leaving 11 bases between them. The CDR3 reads CASSFGTEKPQHF. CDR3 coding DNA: TGTGCCAGCAGCTTCGGGACGGAGAAGCCCCAGCATTTT.

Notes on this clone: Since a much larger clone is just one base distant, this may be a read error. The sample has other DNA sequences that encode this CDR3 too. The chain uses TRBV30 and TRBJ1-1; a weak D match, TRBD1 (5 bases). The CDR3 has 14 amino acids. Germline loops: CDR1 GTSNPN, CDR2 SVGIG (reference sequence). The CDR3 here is CAWSRGGMDTEAFF. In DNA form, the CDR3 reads TGTGCCTGGAGTCGGGGGGGAATGGACACTGAAGCCTTCTTT. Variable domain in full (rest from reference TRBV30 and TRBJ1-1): SQTIHQWPATLVQPVGSPLSLECTVEGTSNPNLYWYRQAAGRGLQLLFYSVGIGQISSEVPQNLSASRPQDRQFILSSKKLLLSDSGFYLCAWSRGGMDTEAFFGQGTRLTVV.

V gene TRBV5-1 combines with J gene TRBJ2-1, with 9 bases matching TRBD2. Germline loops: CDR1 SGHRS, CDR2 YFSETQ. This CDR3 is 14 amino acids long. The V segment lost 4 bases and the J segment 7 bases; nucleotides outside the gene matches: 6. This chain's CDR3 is CASSKSGGWNEQFF. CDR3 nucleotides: TGCGCCAGCAGCAAAAGCGGGGGGTGGAATGAGCAGTTCTTC.

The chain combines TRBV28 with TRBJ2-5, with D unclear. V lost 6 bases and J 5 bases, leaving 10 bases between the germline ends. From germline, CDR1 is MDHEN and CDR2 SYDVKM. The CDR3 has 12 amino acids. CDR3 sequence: CASSLVRETQYF. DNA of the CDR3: TGTGCCAGCAGCCTTGTTCGGGAGACCCAGTACTTC. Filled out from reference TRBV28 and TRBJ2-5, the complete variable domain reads DVKVTQSSRYLVKRTGEKVFLECVQDMDHENMFWYRQDPGLGLRLIYFSYDVKMKEKGDIPEGYSVSREKKERFSLILESASTNQTSMYLCASSLVRETQYFGPGTRLLVL.

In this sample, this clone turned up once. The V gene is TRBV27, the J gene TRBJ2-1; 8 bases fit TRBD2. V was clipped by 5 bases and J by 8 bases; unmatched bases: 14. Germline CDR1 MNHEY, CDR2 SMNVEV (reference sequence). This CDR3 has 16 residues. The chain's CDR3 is CASSLKGTSISHEQFF. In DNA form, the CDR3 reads TGTGCCAGCAGTCTAAAAGGGACTAGTATATCCCATGAGCAGTTCTTC.

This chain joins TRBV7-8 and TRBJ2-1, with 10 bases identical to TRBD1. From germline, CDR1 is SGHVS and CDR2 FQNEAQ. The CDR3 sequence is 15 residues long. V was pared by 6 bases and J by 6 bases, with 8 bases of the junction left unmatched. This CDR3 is CASSFGQGEVNEQFF. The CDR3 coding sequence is TGTGCCAGCAGTTTCGGACAGGGGGAAGTCAATGAGCAGTTCTTC.

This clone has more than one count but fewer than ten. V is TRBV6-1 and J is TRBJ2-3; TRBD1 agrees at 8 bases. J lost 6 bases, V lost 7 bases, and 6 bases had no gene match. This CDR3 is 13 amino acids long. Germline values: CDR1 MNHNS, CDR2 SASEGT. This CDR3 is CASTRTGIDTQYF. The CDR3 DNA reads TGTGCCAGCACTAGGACAGGGATCGATACGCAGTATTTT.

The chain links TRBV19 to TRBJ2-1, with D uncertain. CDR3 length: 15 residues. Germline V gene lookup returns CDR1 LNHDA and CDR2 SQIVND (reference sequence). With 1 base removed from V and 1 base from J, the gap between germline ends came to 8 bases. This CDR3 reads CASSIGVGSYNEQFF. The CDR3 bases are TGTGCCAGTAGTATAGGAGTCGGGTCCTACAATGAGCAGTTCTTC.

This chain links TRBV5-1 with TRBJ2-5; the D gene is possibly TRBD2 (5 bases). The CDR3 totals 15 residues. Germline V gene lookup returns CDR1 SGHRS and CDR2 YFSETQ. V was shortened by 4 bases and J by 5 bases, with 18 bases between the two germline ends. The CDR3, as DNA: TGCGCCAGCAGCCCGAAGACCCGGGGAGTGGAGACCCAGTACTTC. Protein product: CASSPKTRGVETQYF.

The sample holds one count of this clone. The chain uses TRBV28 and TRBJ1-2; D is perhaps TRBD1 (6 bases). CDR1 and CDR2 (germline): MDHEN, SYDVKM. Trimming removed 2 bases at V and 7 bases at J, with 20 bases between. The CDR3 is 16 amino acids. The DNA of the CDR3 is TGTGCCAGCAGTTTACCTAAAACAGGGCTACGAGGTGGCTACACCTTC. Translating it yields CASSLPKTGLRGGYTF.

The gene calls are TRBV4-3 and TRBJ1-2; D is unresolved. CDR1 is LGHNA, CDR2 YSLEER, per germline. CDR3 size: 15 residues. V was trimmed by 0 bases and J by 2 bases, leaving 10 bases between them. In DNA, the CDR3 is TGCGCCAGCAGCCAAGAAATTCCGGAGAACTATGGCTACACCTTC. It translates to CASSQEIPENYGYTF.

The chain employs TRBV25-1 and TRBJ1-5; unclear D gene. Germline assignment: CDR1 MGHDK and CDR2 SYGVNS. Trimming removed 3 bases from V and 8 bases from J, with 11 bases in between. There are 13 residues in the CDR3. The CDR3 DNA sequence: TGTGCCAGCAGTGACCAACCTGGGGAGCCCCAGCATTTT. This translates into CASSDQPGEPQHF.

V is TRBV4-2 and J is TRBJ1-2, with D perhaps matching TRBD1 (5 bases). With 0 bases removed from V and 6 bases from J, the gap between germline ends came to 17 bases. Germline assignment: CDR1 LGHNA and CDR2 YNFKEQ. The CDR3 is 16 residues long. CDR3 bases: TGTGCCAGCAGCCAAGAACCCGACAGAGTAAGGAATGGCTACACCTTC. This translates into CASSQEPDRVRNGYTF.

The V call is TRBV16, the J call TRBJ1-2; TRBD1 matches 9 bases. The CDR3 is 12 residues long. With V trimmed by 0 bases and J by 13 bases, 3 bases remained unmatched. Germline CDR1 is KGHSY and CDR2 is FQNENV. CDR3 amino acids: CASSQSDRGATF. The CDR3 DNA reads TGTGCCAGCAGCCAATCTGACAGGGGGGCCACCTTC.

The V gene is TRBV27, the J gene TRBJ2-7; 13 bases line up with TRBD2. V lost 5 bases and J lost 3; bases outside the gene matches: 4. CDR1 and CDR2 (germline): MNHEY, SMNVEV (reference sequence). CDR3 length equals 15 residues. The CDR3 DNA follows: TGTGCCAGCAGTGGGCGGACTAGCGGGAGCTACGAGCAGTACTTC. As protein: CASSGRTSGSYEQYF.

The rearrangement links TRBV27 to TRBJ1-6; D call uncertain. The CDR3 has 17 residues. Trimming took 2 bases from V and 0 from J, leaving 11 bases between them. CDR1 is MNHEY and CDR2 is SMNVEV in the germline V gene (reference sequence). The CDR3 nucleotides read TGTGCCAGCAGTTTAGGCAGCCTCCTCTCCTATAATTCACCCCTCCACTTT. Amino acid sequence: CASSLGSLLSYNSPLHF.

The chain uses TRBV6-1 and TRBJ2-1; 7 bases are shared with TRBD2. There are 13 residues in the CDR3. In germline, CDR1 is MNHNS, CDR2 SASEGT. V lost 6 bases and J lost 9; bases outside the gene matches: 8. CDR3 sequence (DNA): TGTGCCAGCAGCTTTCTAGCGGACTCTGAGCAGTTCTTC. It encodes CASSFLADSEQFF.

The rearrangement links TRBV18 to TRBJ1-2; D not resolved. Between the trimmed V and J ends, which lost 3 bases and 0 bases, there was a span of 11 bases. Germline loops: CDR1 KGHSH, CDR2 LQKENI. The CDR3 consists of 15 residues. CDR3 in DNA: TGTGCCAGCTCACCCTCAGGAGGAACTAACTATGGCTACACCTTC. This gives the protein CASSPSGGTNYGYTF.

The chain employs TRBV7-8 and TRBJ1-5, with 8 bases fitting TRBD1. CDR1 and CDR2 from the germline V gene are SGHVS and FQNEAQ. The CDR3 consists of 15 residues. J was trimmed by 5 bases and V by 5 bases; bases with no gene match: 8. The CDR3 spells CASSARTGLDQPQHF. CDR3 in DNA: TGTGCCAGCAGCGCCCGGACAGGGTTAGATCAGCCCCAGCATTTT.

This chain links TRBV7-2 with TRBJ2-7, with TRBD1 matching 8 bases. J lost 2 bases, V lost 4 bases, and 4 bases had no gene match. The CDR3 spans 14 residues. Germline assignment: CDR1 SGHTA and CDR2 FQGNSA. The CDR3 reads CASSSRTGPYEQYF. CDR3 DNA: TGTGCCAGCAGCTCTCGGACAGGGCCCTACGAGCAGTACTTC.